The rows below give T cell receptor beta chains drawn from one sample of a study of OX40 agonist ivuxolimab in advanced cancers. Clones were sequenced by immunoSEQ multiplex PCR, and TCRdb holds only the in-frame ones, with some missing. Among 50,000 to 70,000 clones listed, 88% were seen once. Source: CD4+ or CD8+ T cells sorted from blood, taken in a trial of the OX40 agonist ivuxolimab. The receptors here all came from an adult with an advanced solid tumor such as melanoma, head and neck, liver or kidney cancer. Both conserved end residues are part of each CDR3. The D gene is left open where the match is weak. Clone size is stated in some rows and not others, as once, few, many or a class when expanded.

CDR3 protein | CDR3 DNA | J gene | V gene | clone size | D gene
CASSEALRSGLYTDTQYF | TGTGCCAGCAGTGAAGCGCTTCGGAGCGGACTATACACAGATACGCAGTATTTT | TRBJ2-3 | TRBV2 | . | .
CASNPGLGGEKLFF | TGTGCCAGCAACCCGGGGCTCGGGGGTGAAAAACTGTTTTTT | TRBJ1-4 | TRBV5-8 | . | .
CASSFLHEQFF | TGTGCCAGCAGTTTCCTTCATGAGCAGTTCTTC | TRBJ2-1 | TRBV27 | once | .
CASSAPLGTEAFF | TGTGCCAGCAGTGCCCCCCTGGGCACTGAAGCTTTCTTT | TRBJ1-1 | TRBV28 | . | .
CASAPAGGGNEQFF | TGCGCCAGCGCCCCGGCGGGAGGAGGCAATGAGCAGTTCTTC | TRBJ2-1 | TRBV5-1 | . | TRBD2
CASSLRNSIVPNTGELFF | TGTGCCAGCAGCTTAAGGAATAGTATTGTCCCGAACACCGGGGAGCTGTTTTTT | TRBJ2-2 | TRBV7-8 | . | .
CASSLREKGDNEQFF | TGTGCCAGCAGCTTAAGGGAGAAGGGCGATAATGAGCAGTTCTTC | TRBJ2-1 | TRBV11-3 | . | .
CASSSGWETTNEKLFF | TGTGCCAGCAGTAGCGGGTGGGAAACAACTAATGAAAAACTGTTTTTT | TRBJ1-4 | TRBV7-2 | . | .
CASNELRGHSPLHF | TGTGCCAGCAACGAACTCAGGGGACATTCACCCCTCCACTTT | TRBJ1-6 | TRBV28 | . | .
CASSEGYEQYF | TGTGCCAGTAGTGAAGGGTACGAGCAGTACTTC | TRBJ2-7 | TRBV19 | . | .
CASSKDPYEQYF | TGTGCCAGCAGCAAAGATCCCTACGAGCAGTACTTC | TRBJ2-7 | TRBV7-2 | . | .
CASSYVMSPIPGELFF | TGTGCCAGCAGTTACGTTATGAGTCCCATCCCCGGGGAGCTGTTTTTT | TRBJ2-2 | TRBV6-5 | . | .
CASGSWNTEAFF | TGTGCCAGCGGATCCTGGAACACTGAAGCTTTCTTT | TRBJ1-1 | TRBV27 | . | .
CASSKTSSVSSYNEQFF | TGTGCCAGTAGTAAGACCTCTAGCGTGAGCTCCTACAATGAGCAGTTCTTC | TRBJ2-1 | TRBV19 | few | .
CASSGRDPMEGAFF | TGCGCCAGCAGCGGCCGGGATCCCATGGAGGGGGCTTTCTTT | TRBJ1-1 | TRBV5-1 | . | .
CASSPGQGGYSYEQYF | TGTGCCAGCAGCCCCGGACAGGGAGGTTACTCCTACGAGCAGTACTTC | TRBJ2-7 | TRBV9 | . | TRBD1
CASSLVQGVIHEQFF | TGTGCCAGCAGCCTTGTACAGGGGGTCATCCATGAGCAGTTCTTC | TRBJ2-1 | TRBV14 | once | TRBD1